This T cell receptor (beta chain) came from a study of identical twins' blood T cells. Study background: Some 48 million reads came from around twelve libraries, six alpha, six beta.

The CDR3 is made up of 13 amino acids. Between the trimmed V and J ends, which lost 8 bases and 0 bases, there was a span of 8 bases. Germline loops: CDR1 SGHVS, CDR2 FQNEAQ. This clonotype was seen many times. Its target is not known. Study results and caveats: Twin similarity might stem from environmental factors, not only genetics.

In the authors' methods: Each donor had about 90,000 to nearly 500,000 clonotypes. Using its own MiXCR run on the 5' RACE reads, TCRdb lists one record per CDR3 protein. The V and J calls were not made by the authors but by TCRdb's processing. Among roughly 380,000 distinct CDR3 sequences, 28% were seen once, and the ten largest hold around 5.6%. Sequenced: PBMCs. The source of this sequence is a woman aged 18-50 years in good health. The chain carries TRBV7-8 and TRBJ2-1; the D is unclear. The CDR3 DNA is TGTGCCAGCTTTTCGAGCTCCTACAATGAGCAGTTCTTC. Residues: CASFSSSYNEQFF.